Sequencing of this T cell receptor beta chain was carried out in a study of blood T cell repertoires in COVID-19. Background on the study: The United States, Italy and Spain provided the acute and convalescent COVID-19 samples. T cells, B-cell-depleted T cells, or PBMCs provided the cDNA or gDNA that served as material.

In the original processing: Amplification with reference gene primers provided the estimates of nucleated cell counts. Produced via immunoSEQ multiplex PCR; TCRdb's table is partial and in-frame only. V and J calls and clone size are as listed in that table; D and trimming were resolved from the DNA. The repertoire consists of some 93,000 clones, with 70% to 80% occurring once and the leading ten covering more than 20%. CDR3 length: 12 residues. Germline V gene sequence: CDR1 MGHDK, CDR2 SYGVNS. The trim removed 6 bases at V and 5 bases at J, leaving 3 bases unmatched. What was sequenced was peripheral blood. The TCR comes from a human donor in a cohort sampled during active COVID-19. The gene calls are TRBV25-1 and TRBJ2-7; 8 bases map to TRBD1. The DNA of the CDR3 is TGTGCCAGCAGCCAGACAGGGGACGAGCAGTACTTC. Its translation: CASSQTGDEQYF.